These T cell receptor beta chains were read from a single sample in a study of shared clonotypes between healthy human individuals. The assay was immunoSEQ multiplex PCR, and TCRdb's table has in-frame clones only and misses some. This table holds some 2,000,000 clones, 95% found once. Sequencing was performed on naive CD4+ T cells sorted from blood. Receptors originate from a man between 18 and 29 years old in good health. The CDR3 runs from the conserved cysteine through the conserved F or W. The order of the fields is J gene, clone size, D gene, V gene, CDR3 DNA, CDR3 protein. The D gene is left open where the match is weak. Clone size is stated in some rows and not others, as once, few, many or a class when expanded.

TRBJ2-7 - - TRBV5-4 TGTGCCAGCAGCCCCACAATTGACAGCTCCTACGAGCAGTACTTC CASSPTIDSSYEQYF
TRBJ2-5 - - TRBV7-9 TGTGCCAGCAGCTCCAGTATTAGGACGGAGACCCAGTACTTC CASSSSIRTETQYF
TRBJ2-6 few - TRBV5-1 TGCGCCAGCAGCGAGAGCTCTGGGGCCAACGTCCTGACTTTC CASSESSGANVLTF
TRBJ2-1 - - TRBV6-1 TGTGCCAGCAGTGAAGCCCCGACTAGTACCTATGAGCAGTTCTTC CASSEAPTSTYEQFF
TRBJ2-5 once TRBD2 TRBV6-5 TGTGCCAGCAGCCTAGCGGGAGTGGAGACCCAGTACTTC CASSLAGVETQYF
TRBJ2-1 - - TRBV5-6 TGTGCCAGCAGCCCCCTACCCTACACGGGGTCCTCTAACAATGAGCAGTTCTTC CASSPLPYTGSSNNEQFF
TRBJ1-1 - - TRBV29-1 TGCAGCGTTGATGGGGTGAGGGGGGTAGCGACTGAAGCTTTCTTT CSVDGVRGVATEAFF
TRBJ2-7 - - TRBV5-1 TGCGCCAGCAGCCGGGGGGCGGGTGCCCTTGCCTACGAGCAGTACTTC CASSRGAGALAYEQYF
TRBJ2-7 - TRBD1 TRBV6-6 TGTGCCAGCAGTTCTCGACAGGGGCTACGTAACGAGCAGTACTTC CASSSRQGLRNEQYF
TRBJ2-2 few - TRBV2 TGTGCCAGCAGTGGGGGTAGGGACACCGGGGAGCTGTTTTTT CASSGGRDTGELFF
TRBJ1-2 once - TRBV7-6 TGTGCCAGCAGCTCAGCGGGTGGTACAGGGAGGATTGGTGGCTACACCTTC CASSSAGGTGRIGGYTF
TRBJ2-1 - - TRBV5-1 TGCGCCAGCAGCCCTGAATCATCCTCCTACAATGAGCAGTTCTTC CASSPESSSYNEQFF
TRBJ2-5 - - TRBV19 TGTGCCAGTAGTATAGTCGGGACCGGGGGTTGGGAGACCCAGTACTTC CASSIVGTGGWETQYF
TRBJ2-3 - - TRBV10-3 TGTGCCTCGACAGCCGGAGATACGCAGTATTTT CASTAGDTQYF
TRBJ2-5 - - TRBV18 TGTGCCAGCTCACTAACGCTACTGACTAGTATGGAAGAGACCCAGTACTTC CASSLTLLTSMEETQYF
TRBJ1-1 - - TRBV30 TGTGCCTGGAGTCATGCGAACACTGAAGCTTTCTTT CAWSHANTEAFF
TRBJ1-6 once - TRBV9 TGTGCCAGCAGCGTAGTGGTTAATTCACCCCTCCACTTT CASSVVVNSPLHF
TRBJ1-2 - TRBD1 TRBV28 TGTGCCAGCAGGACAGGGTTAGGCTACACCTTC CASRTGLGYTF
TRBJ2-6 - TRBD2 TRBV6-5 TGTGCCAGCAGTTCCAGCCCGGGAGGAGGGGCCAACGTCCTGACTTTC CASSSSPGGGANVLTF
TRBJ2-7 - - TRBV7-2 TGTGCCAGCAGCAGCATAGGCGGGGCCTCCTACGAGCAGTACTTC CASSSIGGASYEQYF
TRBJ2-2 - - TRBV18 TGTGCCAGCTCACCACTAACTAACACCGGGGAGCTGTTTTTT CASSPLTNTGELFF
TRBJ2-1 - TRBD1 TRBV5-4 TGTGCCAGCAGGTCCGGGACAGGGGACTACAATGAGCAGTTCTTC CASRSGTGDYNEQFF
TRBJ2-2 - - TRBV30 TGTGCCTGGAGCTCGCAGGGGTTCACCGGGGAGCTGTTTTTT CAWSSQGFTGELFF
TRBJ1-1 - TRBD1 TRBV5-8 TGTGCCAGCAGCTTGCGACAGGGGGTTACCGGCACTGAAGCTTTCTTT CASSLRQGVTGTEAFF
TRBJ1-5 once TRBD1 TRBV19 TGTGCCAGTAAGGGCACAGGGGGCATCAATCAGCCCCAGCATTTT CASKGTGGINQPQHF
TRBJ2-7 - TRBD2 TRBV5-4 TGTGCCAGCAGCCCGACTAGCGGGAGGGTCTACGAGCAGTACTTC CASSPTSGRVYEQYF
TRBJ2-7 - - TRBV18 TGTGCCAGCTCACCACCCCAGTCCTACGAGCAGTACTTC CASSPPQSYEQYF
TRBJ1-1 - - TRBV10-3 TGTGCCATCAGTGGGGGTGGACAAATGAACACTGAAGCTTTCTTT CAISGGGQMNTEAFF
TRBJ2-7 - TRBD1 TRBV30 TGTGCCGGGAAGGGGACAGTGAAAGAGCAGTACTTC CAGKGTVKEQYF
TRBJ1-5 - - TRBV28 TGTGCCAGCAGTTTTGTAAGGGGCGGTCAGCCCCAGCATTTT CASSFVRGGQPQHF